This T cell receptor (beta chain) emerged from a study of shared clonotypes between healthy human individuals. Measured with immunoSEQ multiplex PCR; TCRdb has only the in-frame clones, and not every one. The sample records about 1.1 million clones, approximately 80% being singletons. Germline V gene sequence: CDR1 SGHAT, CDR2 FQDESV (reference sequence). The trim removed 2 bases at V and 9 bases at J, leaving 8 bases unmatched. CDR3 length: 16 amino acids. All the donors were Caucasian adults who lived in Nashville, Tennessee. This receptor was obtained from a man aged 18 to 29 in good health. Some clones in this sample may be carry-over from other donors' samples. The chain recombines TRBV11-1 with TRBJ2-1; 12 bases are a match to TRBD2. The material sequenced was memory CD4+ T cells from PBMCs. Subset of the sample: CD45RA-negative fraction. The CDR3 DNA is TGTGCCAGCAGCTTAAGACTAGCGGGAGTTCGTCCTGAGCAGTTCTTC. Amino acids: CASSLRLAGVRPEQFF.